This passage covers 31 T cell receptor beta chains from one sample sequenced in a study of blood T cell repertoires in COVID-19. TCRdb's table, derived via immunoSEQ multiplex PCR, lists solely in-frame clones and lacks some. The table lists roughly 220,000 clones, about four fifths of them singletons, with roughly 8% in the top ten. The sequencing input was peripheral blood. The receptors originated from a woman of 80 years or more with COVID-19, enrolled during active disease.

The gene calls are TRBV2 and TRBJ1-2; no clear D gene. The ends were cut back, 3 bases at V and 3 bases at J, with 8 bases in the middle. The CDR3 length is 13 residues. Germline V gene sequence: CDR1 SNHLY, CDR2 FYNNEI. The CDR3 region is CASSEEQHYGYTF. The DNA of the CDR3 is TGTGCCAGCAGTGAGGAACAGCACTATGGCTACACCTTC.

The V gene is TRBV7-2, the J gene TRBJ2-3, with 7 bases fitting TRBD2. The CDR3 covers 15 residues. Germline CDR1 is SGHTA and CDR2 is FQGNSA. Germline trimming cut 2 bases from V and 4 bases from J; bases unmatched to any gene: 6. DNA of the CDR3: TGTGCCAGCAGCTTAAGGGAGGGCCCCCCAGATACGCAGTATTTT. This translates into CASSLREGPPDTQYF.

Written as DNA, the CDR3 is TGTGCCTGGAGTGTTTCGGGCAGGGCCGCTGGCTACACCTTC. This translates into CAWSVSGRAAGYTF. The rearrangement links TRBV30 to TRBJ1-2, with D perhaps TRBD1 (5 bases). This CDR3 is 14 amino acids long. V gave up 0 bases and J gave up 7 bases, with 15 bases separating them. In germline, CDR1 is GTSNPN, CDR2 SVGIG (reference sequence).

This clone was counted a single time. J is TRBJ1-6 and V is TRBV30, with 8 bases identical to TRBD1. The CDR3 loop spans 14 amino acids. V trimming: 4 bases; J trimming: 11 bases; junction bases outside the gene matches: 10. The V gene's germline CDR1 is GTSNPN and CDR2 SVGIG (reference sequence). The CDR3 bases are TGTGCCTGGACCCGGACAGGGAATGGAGCACCCCTCCACTTT. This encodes CAWTRTGNGAPLHF.

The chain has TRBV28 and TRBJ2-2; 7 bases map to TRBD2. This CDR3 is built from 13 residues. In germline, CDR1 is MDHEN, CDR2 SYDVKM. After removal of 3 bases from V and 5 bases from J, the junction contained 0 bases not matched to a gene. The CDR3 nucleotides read TGTGCCAGCAGTTTGCGGGGGACCGGGGAGCTGTTTTTT. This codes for CASSLRGTGELFF.

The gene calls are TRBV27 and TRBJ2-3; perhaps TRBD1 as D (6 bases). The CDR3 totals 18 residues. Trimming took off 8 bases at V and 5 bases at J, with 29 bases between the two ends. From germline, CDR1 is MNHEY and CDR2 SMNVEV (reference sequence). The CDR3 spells CASSWETAHRAERDTQYF. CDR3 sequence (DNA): TGTGCCAGCTCCTGGGAGACGGCCCACAGGGCGGAGCGAGATACGCAGTATTTT.

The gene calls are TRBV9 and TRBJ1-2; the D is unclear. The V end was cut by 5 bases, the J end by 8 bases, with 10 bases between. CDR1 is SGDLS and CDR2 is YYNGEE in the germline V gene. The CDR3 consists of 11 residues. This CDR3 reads CASRLNAGYTF. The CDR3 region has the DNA TGTGCCAGCAGGTTGAATGCGGGCTACACCTTC.

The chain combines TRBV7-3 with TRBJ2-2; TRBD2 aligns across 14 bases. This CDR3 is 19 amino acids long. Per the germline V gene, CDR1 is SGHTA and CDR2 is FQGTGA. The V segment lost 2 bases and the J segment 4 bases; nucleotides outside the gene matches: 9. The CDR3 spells CASSLVRLAGGHRTGELFF. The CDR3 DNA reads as TGTGCCAGCAGCTTAGTCCGACTAGCGGGGGGGCATCGCACCGGGGAGCTGTTTTTT. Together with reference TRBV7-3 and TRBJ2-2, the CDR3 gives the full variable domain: GAGVSQTPSNKVTEKGKYVELRCDPISGHTALYWYRQSLGQGPEFLIYFQGTGAADDSGLPNDRFFAVRPEGSVSTLKIQRTERGDSAVYLCASSLVRLAGGHRTGELFFGEGSRLTVL.

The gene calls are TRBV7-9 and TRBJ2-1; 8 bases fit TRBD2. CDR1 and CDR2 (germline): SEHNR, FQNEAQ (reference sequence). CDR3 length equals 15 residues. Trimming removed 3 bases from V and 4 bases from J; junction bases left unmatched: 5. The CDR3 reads CASSLGAGAYNEQFF. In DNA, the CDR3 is TGTGCCAGCAGCTTGGGAGCGGGAGCTTACAATGAGCAGTTCTTC.

The CDR3 sequence is CASSPTTGTGATNEKLFF. The CDR3 nucleotides are TGTGCCAGCTCTCCAACTACAGGGACGGGCGCAACTAATGAAAAACTGTTTTTT. This rearrangement joins TRBV18 to TRBJ1-4; D is possibly TRBD1 (6 bases). Germline V CDR1 and CDR2: KGHSH, LQKENI. Deletions cut 6 bases from V and 0 bases from J, with 20 bases between. The CDR3 has 18 amino acids.

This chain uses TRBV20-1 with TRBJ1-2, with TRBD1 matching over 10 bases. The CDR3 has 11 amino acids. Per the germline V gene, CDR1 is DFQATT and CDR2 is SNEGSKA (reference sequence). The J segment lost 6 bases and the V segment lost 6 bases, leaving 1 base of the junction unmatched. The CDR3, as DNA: TGCAGTGCGGGACAGGGGAATGGCTACACCTTC. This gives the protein CSAGQGNGYTF.

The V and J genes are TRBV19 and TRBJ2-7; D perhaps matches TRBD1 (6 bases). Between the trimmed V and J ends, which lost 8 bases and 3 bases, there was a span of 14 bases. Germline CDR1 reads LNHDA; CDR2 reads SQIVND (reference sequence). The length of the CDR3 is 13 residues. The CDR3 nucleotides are TGTGCCAGTGCCACAGGGTATCACTACGAGCAGTACTTC. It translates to CASATGYHYEQYF.

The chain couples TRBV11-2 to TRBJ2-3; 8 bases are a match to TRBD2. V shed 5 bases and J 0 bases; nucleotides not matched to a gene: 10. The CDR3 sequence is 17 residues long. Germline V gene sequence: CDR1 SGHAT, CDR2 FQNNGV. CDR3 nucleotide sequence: TGTGCCAGCAGCCCCTCGGGGGGGCCCTATAGCACAGATACGCAGTATTTT. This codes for CASSPSGGPYSTDTQYF.

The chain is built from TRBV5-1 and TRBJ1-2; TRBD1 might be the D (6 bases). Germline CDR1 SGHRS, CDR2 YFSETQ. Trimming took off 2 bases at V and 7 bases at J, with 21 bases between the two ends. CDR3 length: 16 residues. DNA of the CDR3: TGCGCCAGCAGCTTAGTAGGGGGACCCTTGGACCTTGGCTACACCTTC. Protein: CASSLVGGPLDLGYTF.

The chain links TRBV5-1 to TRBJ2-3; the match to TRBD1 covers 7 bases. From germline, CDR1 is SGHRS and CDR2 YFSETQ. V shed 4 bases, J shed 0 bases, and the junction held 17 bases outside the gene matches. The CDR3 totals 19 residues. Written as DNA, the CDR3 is TGCGCCAGCAGCCTACGGGACAGCGCAACTTTCTCTAGCACAGATACGCAGTATTTT. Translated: CASSLRDSATFSSTDTQYF.

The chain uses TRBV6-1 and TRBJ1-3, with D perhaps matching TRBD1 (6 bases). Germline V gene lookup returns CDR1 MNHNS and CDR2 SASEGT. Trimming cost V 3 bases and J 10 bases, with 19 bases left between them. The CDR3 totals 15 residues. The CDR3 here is CASSDPREGGRTIYF. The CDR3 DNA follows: TGTGCCAGCAGTGACCCTCGGGAGGGGGGGAGAACCATATATTTT.

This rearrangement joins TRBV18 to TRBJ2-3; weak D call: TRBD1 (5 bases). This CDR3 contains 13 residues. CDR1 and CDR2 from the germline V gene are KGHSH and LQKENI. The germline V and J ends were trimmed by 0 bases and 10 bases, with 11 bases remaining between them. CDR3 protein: CASSPPGARAQYF. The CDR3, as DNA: TGTGCCAGCTCACCACCAGGGGCCCGAGCGCAGTATTTT.

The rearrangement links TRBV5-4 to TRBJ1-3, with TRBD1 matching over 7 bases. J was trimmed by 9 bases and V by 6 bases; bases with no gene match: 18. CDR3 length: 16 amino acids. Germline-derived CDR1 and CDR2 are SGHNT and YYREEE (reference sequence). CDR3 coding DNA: TGTGCCAGCACTTTGAAAACGACAGGGACTAGAAGCACCATATATTTT. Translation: CASTLKTTGTRSTIYF.

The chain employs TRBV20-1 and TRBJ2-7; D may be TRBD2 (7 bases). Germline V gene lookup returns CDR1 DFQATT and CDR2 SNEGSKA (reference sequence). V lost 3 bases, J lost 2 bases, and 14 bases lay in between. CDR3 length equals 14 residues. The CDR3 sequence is CSASELGGAYEQYF. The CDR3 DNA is TGCAGTGCTAGTGAGTTAGGGGGGGCCTACGAGCAGTACTTC.

The CDR3 reads CASSSDRGHISNQPQHF. The CDR3 DNA is TGTGCCAGCAGTTCGGACAGGGGGCACATAAGCAATCAGCCCCAGCATTTT. This rearrangement joins TRBV27 to TRBJ1-5; 11 bases fit TRBD1. Unmatched junction bases numbered 6, after V lost 4 bases and J lost 1 base. Germline V gives CDR1 MNHEY, CDR2 SMNVEV (reference sequence). The CDR3 has 17 amino acids.

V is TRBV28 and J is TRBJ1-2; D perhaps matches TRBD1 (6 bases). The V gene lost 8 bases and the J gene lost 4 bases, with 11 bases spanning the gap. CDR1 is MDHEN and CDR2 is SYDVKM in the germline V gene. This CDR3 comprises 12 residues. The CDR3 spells CASGKGGYGYTF. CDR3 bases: TGTGCCAGCGGAAAAGGGGGCTATGGCTACACCTTC.

CDR3 protein: CASSLFDTLPGNTIYF. In DNA, the CDR3 is TGTGCCAGCAGCTTATTTGACACGCTACCTGGAAACACCATATATTTT. This chain connects TRBV7-9 to TRBJ1-3; D remains ambiguous. CDR1 is SEHNR and CDR2 is FQNEAQ in the germline V gene (reference sequence). This CDR3 has 16 amino acids. V was trimmed by 2 bases and J by 2 bases, leaving 13 bases between them.

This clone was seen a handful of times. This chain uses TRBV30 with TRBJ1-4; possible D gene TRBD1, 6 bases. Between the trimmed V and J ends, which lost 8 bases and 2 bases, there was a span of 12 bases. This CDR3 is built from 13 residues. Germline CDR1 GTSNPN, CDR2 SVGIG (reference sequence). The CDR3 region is CAMGGGTNEKLFF. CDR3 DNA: TGTGCCATGGGGGGGGGCACTAATGAAAAACTGTTTTTT.

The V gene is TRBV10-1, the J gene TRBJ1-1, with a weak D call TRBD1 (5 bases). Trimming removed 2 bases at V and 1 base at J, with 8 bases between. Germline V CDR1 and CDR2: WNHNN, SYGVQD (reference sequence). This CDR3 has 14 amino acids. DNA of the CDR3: TGCGCCAGCAGTGAGGGGGCCAGGAACACTGAAGCTTTCTTT. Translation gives CASSEGARNTEAFF.

DNA for the CDR3: TGTGCCACCAGCAGAGTCCTAGGCGAGATCTATGGCTACACCTTC. This sequence encodes CATSRVLGEIYGYTF. The rearrangement links TRBV15 to TRBJ1-2, with D unclear. CDR3 length: 15 amino acids. V lost 1 base, J lost 4 bases, and 13 bases lay in between. Germline V lookup: CDR1 LNHNV, CDR2 YYDKDF (reference sequence).

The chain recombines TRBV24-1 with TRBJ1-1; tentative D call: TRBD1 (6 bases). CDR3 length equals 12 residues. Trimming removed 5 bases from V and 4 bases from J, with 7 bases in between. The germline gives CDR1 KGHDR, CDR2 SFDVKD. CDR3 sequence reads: CATSAGATEAFF. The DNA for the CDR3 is TGTGCCACCAGTGCAGGGGCCACTGAAGCTTTCTTT.

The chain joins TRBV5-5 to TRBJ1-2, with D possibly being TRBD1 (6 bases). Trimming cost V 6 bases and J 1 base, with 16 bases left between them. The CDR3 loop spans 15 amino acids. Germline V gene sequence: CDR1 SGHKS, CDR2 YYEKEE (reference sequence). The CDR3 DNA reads TGTGCCAGCATCCTGGGGGCAGGCGTTAACTATGGCTACACCTTC. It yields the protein CASILGAGVNYGYTF.

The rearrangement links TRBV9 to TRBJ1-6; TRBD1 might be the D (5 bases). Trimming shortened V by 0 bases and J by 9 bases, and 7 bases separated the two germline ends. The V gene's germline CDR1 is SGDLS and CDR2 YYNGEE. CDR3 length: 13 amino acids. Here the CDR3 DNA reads TGTGCCAGCAGCGTAGGCACAGGTTCACCCCTCCACTTT. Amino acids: CASSVGTGSPLHF.

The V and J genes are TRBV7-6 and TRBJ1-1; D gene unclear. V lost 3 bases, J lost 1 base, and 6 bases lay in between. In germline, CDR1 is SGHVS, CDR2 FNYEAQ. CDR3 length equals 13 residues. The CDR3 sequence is CASSFSENTEAFF. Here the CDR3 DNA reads TGTGCCAGCAGCTTCTCAGAGAACACTGAAGCTTTCTTT. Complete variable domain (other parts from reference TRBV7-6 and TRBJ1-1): GAGVSQSPRYKVTKRGQDVALRCDPISGHVSLYWYRQALGQGPEFLTYFNYEAQQDKSGLPNDRFSAERPEGSISTLTIQRTEQRDSAMYRCASSFSENTEAFFGQGTRLTVV.

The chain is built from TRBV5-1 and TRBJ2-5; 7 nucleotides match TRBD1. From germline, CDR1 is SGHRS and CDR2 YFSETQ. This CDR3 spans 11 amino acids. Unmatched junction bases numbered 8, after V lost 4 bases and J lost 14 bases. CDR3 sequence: CASSQTGELYF. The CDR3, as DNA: TGCGCCAGCAGCCAAACAGGGGAACTATACTTC.

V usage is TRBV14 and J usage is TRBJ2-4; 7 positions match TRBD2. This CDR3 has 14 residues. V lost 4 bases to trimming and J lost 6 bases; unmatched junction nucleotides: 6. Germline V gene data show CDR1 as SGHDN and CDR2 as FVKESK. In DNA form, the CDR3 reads TGTGCCAGCAGCCGGGCGGGAGTATCAAACATTCAGTACTTC. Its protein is CASSRAGVSNIQYF.